This paragraph reports one T cell receptor (beta chain). No cognate antigen has been identified for it. Base quality data are lacking; no much larger clone is found one base away. This record belongs to a study of blood T cell repertoires in COVID-19 (dated by TCRdb to the early 2020s). At the level of the whole study: The collaborator samples originated in the United States, Italy and Spain and spanned the acute and convalescent phases of COVID-19. Samples came from the ongoing ImmuneRACE study (first 160 participants) plus 1,254 subjects from 6 global collaborators. The material from the prospective study consisted of cDNA or gDNA derived from T cells, B-cell-depleted T cells, or PBMCs. The repertoires were released in a freely available public database meant as a resource for research on the immune response to SARS-CoV-2. Where HLA class I and class II types were available, the types were taken from metadata supplied by the sample provider, not from assay-based typing. Subjects who had been exposed to COVID-19, were actively infected with it, or had recovered from it provided the deeply sampled blood TCRbeta repertoires that made up the dataset. A de-identified subject ID, COVID-19 status, age in years and sex were almost always included in the sample metadata. Broad study findings and their caveats: The amount of clinical and demographic metadata varied by source and participant and was provided uncurated.

Whole blood was collected in K2EDTA tubes by collaborating institutions according to the institutions' own protocols. Collaborator samples were shipped for TCRbeta analysis as frozen whole blood, isolated PBMCs, or DNA extracted from either sample type. Deletion took 5 bases off V and 5 bases off J, with a span of 12 bases between the germline ends. In the germline V gene, CDR1 corresponds to SGHAT and CDR2 to FQNNGV. From cysteine to phenylalanine, the CDR3 is 13 amino acids long. Only the CDR3 region is kept as DNA, spanning 39 bases read in frame from base 1. The immunoSEQ Assay, a bias-controlled multiplex PCR, was used to amplify TCRbeta CDR3 regions from genomic DNA. For the original study's pipeline: The number of nucleated cells in each sample was estimated from the amplification of reference gene primers within the assay. To quantify the absolute abundance of each unique TCRbeta CDR3 rearrangement, sequence reads were collapsed and filtered. For each sample, productive Simpson clonality was calculated by taking the square root of Simpson's diversity index across productive rearrangements. Here the immuneACCESS table is served through TCRdb, limited to in-frame sequences with V and J called. Missing clones are a known gap in these copies; in checked studies unresolved V genes cover under half, and the rest lacks a known reason. D and trimming come from the DNA, and the V and J calls and clone size come from that table. The table for this sample lists over 150,000 clones; nearly 80% of them were counted only once. Roughly 1.5% of the sample is taken by the ten largest.

The sequencing input was peripheral blood. The receptor comes from an elderly man with acute or convalescent COVID-19. The receptor chain draws on TRBV11-2 and TRBJ2-5; TRBD2 is possibly the D segment (5 matching bases). The nucleotides are TGTGCCAGCAGCGGTTCGGGGTGGGAGACCCAGTACTTC. The resulting protein is CASSGSGWETQYF.